This T cell receptor (beta chain) was profiled in a study of graft-versus-host responses after intestinal transplantation. The germline gives CDR1 MNHEY, CDR2 SMNVEV (reference sequence). The CDR3 extends over 14 amino acids. Trimming shortened V by 6 bases and J by 2 bases, and 11 bases separated the two germline ends. Regarding this clone: The antigen remains undetermined.

TCRdb's table, derived via immunoSEQ multiplex PCR, lists solely in-frame clones and lacks some. Of 90,000 to 130,000 clones listed, around 94% are singletons. The receptor was isolated from a human donor who was the organ donor for an intestinal transplant. The chain uses TRBV27 and TRBJ2-1, with D maybe TRBD2 (5 bases). The material was unstimulated CD8+ T cells sorted from spleen or lymph node cells, obtained before transplant. CDR3 sequence: CASSLAEAYNEQFF. The CDR3 region has the DNA TGTGCCAGCAGCCTCGCGGAGGCCTACAATGAGCAGTTCTTC.